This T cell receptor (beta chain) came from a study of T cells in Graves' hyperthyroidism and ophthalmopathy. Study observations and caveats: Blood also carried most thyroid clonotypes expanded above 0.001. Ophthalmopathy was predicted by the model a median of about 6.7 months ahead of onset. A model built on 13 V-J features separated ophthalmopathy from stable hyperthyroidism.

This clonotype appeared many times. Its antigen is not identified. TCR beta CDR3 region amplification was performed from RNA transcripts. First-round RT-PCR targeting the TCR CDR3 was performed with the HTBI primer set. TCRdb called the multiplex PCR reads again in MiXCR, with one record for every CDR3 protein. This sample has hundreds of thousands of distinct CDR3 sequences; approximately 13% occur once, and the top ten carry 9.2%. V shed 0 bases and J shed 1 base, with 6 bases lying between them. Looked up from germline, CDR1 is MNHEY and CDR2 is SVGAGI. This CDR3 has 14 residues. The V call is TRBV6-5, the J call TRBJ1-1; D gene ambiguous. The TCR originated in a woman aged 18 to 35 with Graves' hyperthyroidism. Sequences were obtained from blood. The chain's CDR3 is CASSYSPKNTEAFF. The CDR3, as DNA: TGTGCCAGCAGTTACTCGCCTAAGAACACTGAAGCTTTCTTT.